This TCR beta chain appears in the sequencing data of a study of T cells in Graves' hyperthyroidism and ophthalmopathy (dated by TCRdb to the late 2010s). Concerning the study at large: Peripheral blood samples were taken at initial diagnosis, before any treatment was given. To identify TCR V-J signatures that set the groups apart, the researchers used a discovery cohort of 90 to 100 patients, made up of 40 to 45 with Graves' ophthalmopathy and 55 to 65 with stable Graves' hyperthyroidism. An independent validation cohort of 18 to 20 hyperthyroidism patients and about 16 patients who later progressed to ophthalmopathy tested prospective prediction of ophthalmopathy. The 95 to 100 discovery patients were randomly divided into training and test sets at a 7:3 ratio. In addition, the study compared T-cell repertoires in thyroid tissue and in blood from about six Graves' hyperthyroidism patients. After blood sampling, hyperthyroidism patients were treated with methimazole at a starting dose of 30 mg daily, and ophthalmopathy patients were treated with high-dose intravenous methylprednisolone. The paper reports TCR Vbeta CDR3 sequencing of roughly 140 peripheral blood samples: approximately 41 ophthalmopathy, 70 to 85 hyperthyroidism and roughly 17 progressor patients.

Ophthalmopathy patients had moderately to severely active disease, Clinical Activity Score of at least 3, NOSPECS grade of at least 4, and duration under 3 months. Exclusion was applied to patients with uncontrolled infections, other autoimmune diseases, pregnancy or lactation. Diagnoses relied on clinical symptoms, serum thyroxine and TRAb, thyroid ultrasound and orbital computed tomography. PBMCs were isolated from about 10 ml of fresh peripheral blood by Ficoll-Paque density gradient centrifugation. Total RNA was extracted with Trizol reagent, and quality was checked on an Agilent 2100 Bioanalyzer. The sample holds many counts of this clonotype. Its recognized antigen is unknown. The record has no base qualities; no much larger clone is one base away. Ends trimmed: V by 5 bases, J by 4 bases; bases unmatched to a gene: 4. Looking up the germline V gene yields CDR1 SGHVS and CDR2 FNYEAQ. From its cysteine to its phenylalanine, the CDR3 spans 13 amino acids. Only the CDR3 region is kept as DNA, spanning 39 bases read in frame from base 1.

Beyond this particular receptor, the publication reports: A 13 V-J signature model separated ophthalmopathy from stable hyperthyroidism, with 87.88% sensitivity and about 81% specificity in cross-validation and 80%/75% in testing. Most expanded thyroid clonotypes (frequency above 0.001) were also detected in blood, suggesting blood repertoires may reflect thyroid immune responses. Sample size was not statistically predetermined, and blinding of investigators to group allocation was not performed. During validation, the model predicted progression to ophthalmopathy a median of approximately six months ahead of onset, with just under 71% sensitivity and 72% to 80% specificity.

TCR beta CDR3 regions were amplified from RNA transcripts. A first-round RT-PCR of the TCR CDR3 used the HTBI primer set with the Qiagen OneStep RT-PCR kit. Libraries were constructed in a second round of multiplex PCR, after which size selection and purification were performed. Libraries were sequenced paired-end with 100 bp reads on an Illumina HiSeq2000. The authors processed their data as follows. SOAPnuke was used to process the raw data, removing reads that contained adapters or uncalled bases, had a mean Phred below 15, or lacked an exact match to the constant primer or identifier. COPE v1.2.5 was used to merge high-quality paired reads, and clonotypes were defined as unique nucleotide sequences. MiTCR v1.1 was used to align the clonotypes against IMGT TRBV, TRBD and TRBJ reference segments. Only V-J combinations with frequency above 0.0001, covering about 99% of repertoires, were analysed. The TCS score was defined as F50 (clonal expansion) divided by E x V (chaos), with BLOSUM62-based TCRdist calculated between CDR3 peptides within each V-J. Welch's t-statistics and random forest reduced approximately 520 V-J features to 13, which were used in a naive Bayes classifier (R e1071). TCRdb handled the public reads itself, with Q25 trimming in fastp and clone calling in MiXCR, and kept productive beta chains. Every CDR3 protein is listed once, alongside the most common genes and DNA of its rows. The V and J calls here are based on TCRdb, not the publication. This sample holds a few hundred thousand distinct CDR3 sequences; around a sixth were observed only once. The ten largest clonotypes hold around 40% of the sample.

The sequence is built from TRBV7-6 and TRBJ1-2; 7 bases in the middle match TRBD1. The origin of this receptor is a man younger than 30 with Graves' ophthalmopathy. Sample: blood. The nucleotides are TGTGCCAGCAGCGGCAGGGACAGCTATGGCTACACCTTC. Translated, it reads CASSGRDSYGYTF.